This TCR beta chain was found in a study of PD-1 blockade in classical Hodgkin lymphoma. CDR1 and CDR2 (germline): SEHNR, FQNEAQ (reference sequence). V was pared by 3 bases and J by 3 bases, with 23 bases between. CDR3 size: 18 residues. The patients all showed relapse after autologous stem cell transplantation, while their brentuximab vedotin exposure varied. Study observations and caveats: When set against healthy donors, newly diagnosed patients were reported to show lower baseline TCR diversity. Patients newly diagnosed and complete responders had comparable baseline diversity. A significant rise in TCR diversity was seen by C4D1 for CD4+ cells but not for CD8+ cells.

TCRdb's copy holds only in-frame clones and misses some; the assay was immunoSEQ multiplex PCR. The profile covers about 46,000 clones, with around three quarters appearing a single time and roughly 22% taken by the ten largest. About this clone: Antigen unknown.

This chain links TRBV7-9 with TRBJ1-2; D is ambiguous. This sample comprised peripheral blood mononuclear cells (PBMCs), obtained before the second cycle of nivolumab. The source of this sequence is a human donor with classical Hodgkin lymphoma. In DNA, the CDR3 is TGTGCCAGCAGCTTTTTCTGGGCATGGCACCCTTCTTACTATGGCTACACCTTC. It encodes CASSFFWAWHPSYYGYTF.